This TCR beta chain was sequenced for a study of T cells in Graves' hyperthyroidism and ophthalmopathy (dated by TCRdb to the late 2010s). About the investigation overall: Peripheral blood samples were taken at the time of initial diagnosis, prior to any treatment. Prospective prediction of ophthalmopathy was tested in an independent validation cohort of 18 to 20 hyperthyroidism patients and 17 patients who later progressed to ophthalmopathy. A discovery cohort of fewer than 110 patients, 43 with Graves' ophthalmopathy and roughly 59 with stable Graves' hyperthyroidism, was used to find distinguishing TCR V-J signatures. The 100 or so discovery patients were randomly split 7:3 into training and test sets. After blood sampling, hyperthyroidism patients were treated with methimazole at a starting dose of 30 mg daily, and ophthalmopathy patients were treated with high-dose intravenous methylprednisolone. In more than five Graves' hyperthyroidism patients, the study also compared T-cell repertoires from thyroid tissue with T-cell repertoires from blood. The paper describes TCR Vbeta CDR3 sequencing of about 140 peripheral blood samples, made up of 43 ophthalmopathy patients, roughly 72 hyperthyroidism patients and about 17 progressor patients.

Details on this clonotype: What antigen it recognizes has not been identified. No per-base quality is available; no much larger clone lies one base away.

V lost 5 bases and J lost 2 bases; the stretch between them is 24 bases long. The CDR3 goes from the cysteine to the phenylalanine over 17 residues. Only CDR3 DNA remains: 51 bases, in frame from the first base. For CDR1 and CDR2, the germline V gene lists SQVTM and ANQGSEA. Stable Graves' hyperthyroidism was defined as the absence of progression to ophthalmopathy over 18 months of follow-up. Hyperthyroidism patients were aged 18 to 65 years and newly diagnosed, with disease duration of less than 2 months. Any patient with an uncontrolled infection, another autoimmune disease, pregnancy or lactation was excluded. Diagnoses relied on clinical symptoms, serum thyroxine and TRAb, thyroid ultrasound and orbital computed tomography. PBMCs were isolated from around 10 ml of fresh peripheral blood by Ficoll-Paque density gradient centrifugation. Trizol reagent was used to extract total RNA, and RNA quality was then checked on an Agilent 2100 Bioanalyzer.

The TCR beta CDR3 regions were amplified from RNA transcripts. The first round of RT-PCR for the TCR CDR3 was performed with the HTBI primer set and the Qiagen OneStep RT-PCR kit. A second multiplex PCR round built the libraries, followed by size selection and purification. Paired-end sequencing of the libraries was performed with 100 bp reads on an Illumina HiSeq2000. The authors' pipeline ran thus. SOAPnuke was used to process the raw data, throwing out any read that contained adapters or uncalled bases, had a mean Phred below 15, or lacked an exact constant-primer or identifier match. High-quality paired reads were merged with COPE v1.2.5, and unique nucleotide sequences were defined as clonotypes. Clonotypes were aligned to IMGT TRBV, TRBD and TRBJ reference segments using MiTCR v1.1. The analysis included only V-J combinations with a frequency above 0.0001, which together covered more than 99% of the repertoires. A TCS score was defined as the ratio between F50 (clonal expansion) and ExV (chaos), using BLOSUM62-based TCRdist between CDR3 peptides within each V-J. Welch's t-statistics and random forest reduced around 520 V-J features to roughly 13, which were used in a naive Bayes classifier (R e1071). The Morisita-Horn index was used to measure how similar the thyroid and blood repertoires were. The public reads were run again by TCRdb, first through fastp at Q25 and then through MiXCR, and only productive beta chains were kept. All rows with the same CDR3 protein become a single entry with the most common DNA and genes. The V and J calls, along with clone size, are taken from TCRdb and not from the paper's own processing. The sample table lists about 840,000 distinct CDR3 sequences, more than 30% of them with a count of one. Together, the top ten hold approximately 8.7% of the sample.

Results and caveats for the whole study, not just this receptor: During validation, the model predicted progression to ophthalmopathy a median of approximately 7 months ahead of onset, with 70.59% sensitivity and about 75% specificity. Most expanded thyroid clonotypes (frequency above 0.001) were also found in blood, which suggests that blood repertoires may mirror thyroid immune responses. Sample size was not statistically predetermined, and blinding of investigators to group allocation was not performed. A model built on a 13 V-J signature distinguished ophthalmopathy from stable hyperthyroidism, reaching 85% to 90% sensitivity and around 81% specificity in cross-validation and 80%/75% in testing.

The sequence joins TRBV29-1 to TRBJ2-5, with a weak D call of TRBD2 (6 bases match). The receptor comes from a man aged 18 to 30 with Graves' hyperthyroidism. Sequencing input: blood. CDR3 sequence: CSVWGELNTGEQETQYF. Here is the DNA: TGCAGCGTTTGGGGGGAATTGAACACCGGGGAGCAAGAGACCCAGTACTTC.